A single sample gave rise to the 27 T cell receptor beta chains below, sequenced in a study of cytomegalovirus exposure and HLA in healthy donors (dated by TCRdb to 2016 to 2017). The library was built by means of the immunoSEQ multiplex PCR assay. For the multiplex PCR, a mixture combining 60 forward primers for TCR Vbeta segments and 13 reverse primers for TCR Jbeta segments was used. TCRdb's version of the immuneACCESS table is confined to in-frame rearrangements and falls short of the full clone set. An unresolved V gene accounts for under half of the shortfall where checked; the remainder is of unknown origin. The sample records about 160,000 clones, more than 65% of which are singletons. The ten largest clonotypes hold 1.3% of the sample. Sequencing was performed on PBMCs. The receptors come from a woman in her forties or fifties in good health and CMV-seronegative.

This clone occurred a few times. The chain has TRBV9 and TRBJ2-3, with 8 bases fitting TRBD2. The CDR3 is 19 amino acids. V lost 1 base to trimming and J lost 3 bases; unmatched junction nucleotides: 16. Germline-derived CDR1 and CDR2 are SGDLS and YYNGEE. The chain's CDR3 is CASSVRTSLSLARTDTQYF. The CDR3 DNA sequence: TGTGCCAGCAGCGTACGGACTAGCCTTAGCCTAGCACGTACAGATACGCAGTATTTT.

The chain combines TRBV27 with TRBJ1-4; D gene unclear. Germline V CDR1 and CDR2: MNHEY, SMNVEV (reference sequence). V lost 4 bases to trimming and J lost 7 bases, with 19 bases between them. The CDR3 totals 16 residues. CDR3 DNA sequence: TGTGCCAGCAGTTGGACCCCCCAGACTATTGGTGAAAAACTGTTTTTT. Residues: CASSWTPQTIGEKLFF.

This chain links TRBV7-9 with TRBJ2-7; 7 nucleotides match TRBD1. V shed 6 bases, J shed 3 bases, and the junction held 5 bases outside the gene matches. The CDR3 sequence is 13 residues long. Germline values: CDR1 SEHNR, CDR2 FQNEAQ (reference sequence). CDR3 in DNA: TGTGCCAGCAGAGATACAGGGGACTACGAGCAGTACTTC. Amino acids: CASRDTGDYEQYF.

This clone was found once. The V and J genes are TRBV7-9 and TRBJ2-1, with 14 bases identical to TRBD2. The V segment lost 3 bases and the J segment 9 bases; nucleotides outside the gene matches: 10. CDR3 size: 17 residues. CDR1 SEHNR and CDR2 FQNEAQ come from the germline V gene (reference sequence). The CDR3 region is CASSFQGLAGGRGEQFF. The CDR3 DNA sequence: TGTGCCAGCAGCTTCCAAGGACTAGCGGGGGGCCGGGGTGAGCAGTTCTTC.

This clone came up a few times. The chain has TRBV5-4 and TRBJ2-3; 12 bases match TRBD1. The germline V gene has CDR1 SGHNT and CDR2 YYREEE (reference sequence). The CDR3 length is 16 residues. Trimming took 3 bases from V and 5 from J; bases not matched to a gene: 7. This CDR3 reads CASSSGGQGAGDTQYF. In DNA, the CDR3 is TGTGCCAGCAGCTCTGGGGGACAGGGGGCTGGAGATACGCAGTATTTT. Variable domain in full (rest from reference TRBV5-4 and TRBJ2-3): ETGVTQSPTHLIKTRGQQVTLRCSSQSGHNTVSWYQQALGQGPQFIFQYYREEENGRGNFPPRFSGLQFPNYSSELNVNALELDDSALYLCASSSGGQGAGDTQYFGPGTRLTVL.

The chain recombines TRBV15 with TRBJ1-1; D possibly corresponds to TRBD1 (5 bases). Trimming pared 3 bases from V and 1 base from J, leaving 12 bases between. This CDR3 spans 15 amino acids. The germline gives CDR1 LNHNV, CDR2 YYDKDF (reference sequence). CDR3: CATSSSGTANTEAFF. CDR3 nucleotide sequence: TGTGCCACCAGCAGTTCCGGGACTGCGAACACTGAAGCTTTCTTT.

The J gene is TRBJ1-1, the V gene TRBV7-9; 8 bases match TRBD1. V was pared by 5 bases and J by 3 bases, with 11 bases of the junction left unmatched. The germline gives CDR1 SEHNR, CDR2 FQNEAQ (reference sequence). The CDR3 is 16 amino acids. This CDR3 is CASSLRQGALDTEAFF. CDR3 DNA: TGTGCCAGCAGCCTACGGCAGGGGGCGTTGGACACTGAAGCTTTCTTT.

The chain recombines TRBV5-6 with TRBJ2-5; unclear D gene. TRBJ2-7 matches the DNA end more closely, so the J call is doubtful. Germline V CDR1 and CDR2: SGHDT, YYEEEE. CDR3 length: 11 amino acids. The CDR3 DNA reads TGTGCCAGCAGCCTTCTGAACGAGCAGTACTTC. It is translated as CASSLLNEQYF.

This chain connects TRBV5-4 to TRBJ2-5, with TRBD2 as a possible D gene (5 bases). The CDR3 sequence is 12 residues long. Germline V gene sequence: CDR1 SGHNT, CDR2 YYREEE (reference sequence). The V gene lost 3 bases and the J gene lost 12 bases, with 15 bases spanning the gap. This chain's CDR3 is CASSYRGEGEYF. CDR3 sequence (DNA): TGTGCCAGCAGCTATCGAGGTGAGGGAGAGTACTTC.

The J gene is TRBJ2-5, the V gene TRBV7-9; tentatively, D is TRBD1 (5 bases). TRBJ2-7 matches the DNA end more closely, so the J call is doubtful. CDR1 is SEHNR, CDR2 FQNEAQ, per germline (reference sequence). The CDR3 has 14 residues. CDR3 residues: CASSLTDSSYEQYF. The CDR3 nucleotides are TGTGCCAGCAGCTTAACCGACAGTTCCTACGAGCAGTACTTC.

The V call is TRBV6-6, the J call TRBJ2-1; a possible D gene is TRBD2 (5 bases). The V end was cut by 5 bases, the J end by 1 base, with 12 bases between. The CDR3 runs 15 residues. Germline V gives CDR1 MNHNY, CDR2 SVGAGI (reference sequence). CDR3 bases: TGTGCCAGCAGTCCCGGACTGCTGTCCTACAATGAGCAGTTCTTC. Encoded protein: CASSPGLLSYNEQFF.

J is TRBJ2-1 and V is TRBV9; no definite D call. Germline V gene data show CDR1 as SGDLS and CDR2 as YYNGEE. Trimming cost V 0 bases and J 12 bases, with 16 bases left between them. The CDR3 extends over 14 amino acids. The CDR3 reads CASSVAGPRPRQFF. The CDR3 nucleotides are TGTGCCAGCAGCGTAGCTGGGCCACGCCCCAGGCAGTTCTTC. Full variable domain (missing parts from reference TRBV9 and TRBJ2-1): DSGVTQTPKHLITATGQRVTLRCSPRSGDLSVYWYQQSLDQGLQFLIQYYNGEERAKGNILERFSAQQFPDLHSELNLSSLELGDSALYFCASSVAGPRPRQFFGPGTRLTVL.

The rearrangement links TRBV28 to TRBJ1-2; 9 nucleotides line up with TRBD1. The CDR3 covers 12 residues. The V gene end was trimmed by 6 bases and the J gene end by 8 bases; junction bases not matched to a gene: 4. Germline-derived CDR1 and CDR2 are MDHEN and SYDVKM. Here the CDR3 DNA reads TGTGCCAGCAGGATGACAGGGGGAGGCTACACCTTC. Residues: CASRMTGGGYTF.

This chain joins TRBV4-1 and TRBJ1-6; 7 bases align to TRBD1. The CDR3 is made up of 18 amino acids. V trimming: 2 bases; J trimming: 0 bases; junction bases outside the gene matches: 7. Germline loops: CDR1 MGHRA, CDR2 YSYEKL. Written as DNA, the CDR3 is TGCGCCAGCAGCCAACCTCGGACAGGAAGCTCCTATAATTCACCCCTCCACTTT. This translates into CASSQPRTGSSYNSPLHF.

The chain has TRBV7-9 and TRBJ2-5; 9 bases map to TRBD2. This CDR3 spans 14 amino acids. The V and J ends lost 4 bases and 2 bases, in that order; junction bases with no gene match: 2. Germline V gene lookup returns CDR1 SEHNR and CDR2 FQNEAQ (reference sequence). This chain's CDR3 is CASSWTSAQETQYF. DNA for the CDR3: TGTGCCAGCAGCTGGACTAGCGCTCAAGAGACCCAGTACTTC.

The chain is built from TRBV6-4 and TRBJ2-7; unclear D gene. Germline values: CDR1 MRHNA, CDR2 SNTAGT. Trimming cost V 7 bases and J 0 bases, with 10 bases left between them. The CDR3 totals 13 residues. DNA of the CDR3: TGTGCCAGCATTCAGTCGCCCTCCTACGAGCAGTACTTC. Encoded protein: CASIQSPSYEQYF.

This clone showed up just a few times. J is TRBJ1-3 and V is TRBV5-1, with D possibly TRBD1 on 6 matching bases. Germline V CDR1 and CDR2: SGHRS, YFSETQ. V was trimmed by 4 bases and J by 0 bases, leaving 17 bases between them. The CDR3 is 17 residues long. CDR3 in DNA: TGCGCCAGCAGCAACTCAGGGGCAGCGGACTCTGGAAACACCATATATTTT. It codes for CASSNSGAADSGNTIYF.

The chain couples TRBV10-3 to TRBJ1-4; D unresolved. The CDR3 has 14 residues. Germline CDR1 reads ENHRY; CDR2 reads SYGVKD. Deletions cut 3 bases from V and 5 bases from J, with 10 bases between. The CDR3 DNA reads TGTGCCATCAGTGACGGTCGCGGGAATGAAAAACTGTTTTTT. It specifies CAISDGRGNEKLFF.

The genes are TRBV10-2 and TRBJ1-2; the match to TRBD1 covers 8 bases. V was clipped by 3 bases and J by 0 bases; unmatched bases: 3. Germline CDR1 WSHSY, CDR2 SAAADI. The CDR3 covers 15 residues. As DNA, the CDR3 is TGCGCCAGCAGTGATTCAGGGGGCCCTAACTATGGCTACACCTTC. Its protein is CASSDSGGPNYGYTF.

The chain joins TRBV7-3 to TRBJ2-2, with D possibly matching TRBD2 (6 bases). Trimming took off 2 bases at V and 4 bases at J, with 11 bases between the two ends. CDR3 size: 15 residues. In germline, CDR1 is SGHTA, CDR2 FQGTGA. The CDR3 coding sequence is TGTGCCAGCAGCTTAGGGCGGGATGGCACCGGGGAGCTGTTTTTT. It translates to CASSLGRDGTGELFF.

This chain uses TRBV19 with TRBJ1-1; 7 bases fit TRBD1. CDR1 is LNHDA and CDR2 is SQIVND in the germline V gene (reference sequence). V lost 5 bases, J lost 0 bases, and 9 bases stayed unmatched. The CDR3 sequence is 16 residues long. The CDR3 sequence: CASSARIGQVNTEAFF. DNA of the CDR3: TGTGCCAGTAGTGCTCGAATCGGACAGGTGAACACTGAAGCTTTCTTT.

This chain joins TRBV28 and TRBJ1-2; a possible D gene is TRBD1 (5 bases). Trimming stripped 8 bases from V and 10 bases from J, with 17 bases between. Per the germline V gene, CDR1 is MDHEN and CDR2 is SYDVKM. The CDR3 contains 12 residues. CDR3 in DNA: TGTGCCAGCGACGGACAAACAGGACACTACACCTTC. Protein product: CASDGQTGHYTF.

With regard to this clone: The same CDR3 is also encoded by other DNA sequences in this sample. The chain is built from TRBV7-2 and TRBJ1-3, with D unclear. Trimming stripped 1 base from V and 5 bases from J, with 6 bases between. This CDR3 comprises 13 residues. Germline CDR1 SGHTA, CDR2 FQGNSA. The CDR3 bases are TGTGCCAGCAGCTTAGACATCAGAAACACCATATATTTT. It is translated as CASSLDIRNTIYF.

This chain links TRBV30 with TRBJ1-4; 9 nucleotides match TRBD1. Germline CDR1 and CDR2: GTSNPN and SVGIG (reference sequence). Trimming cost V 4 bases and J 2 bases; bases outside gene matches: 11. The length of the CDR3 is 17 residues. Here the CDR3 reads CAWNNPGQGSTNEKLFF. CDR3 DNA: TGTGCCTGGAATAATCCGGGACAGGGTTCCACTAATGAAAAACTGTTTTTT. The whole variable domain, filled in from reference TRBV30 and TRBJ1-4, reads SQTIHQWPATLVQPVGSPLSLECTVEGTSNPNLYWYRQAAGRGLQLLFYSVGIGQISSEVPQNLSASRPQDRQFILSSKKLLLSDSGFYLCAWNNPGQGSTNEKLFFGSGTQLSVL.

The V call is TRBV7-2, the J call TRBJ2-7; possible D gene TRBD2, 5 bases. The V gene lost 5 bases and the J gene lost 4 bases, with 9 bases spanning the gap. The CDR3 is made up of 12 amino acids. CDR1 and CDR2 from the germline V gene are SGHTA and FQGNSA. CDR3 in DNA: TGTGCCAGCAGCCCCAGCGGTTACGAGCAGTACTTC. Translating gives CASSPSGYEQYF.

Only one count was recorded for this clone. The chain has TRBV5-1 and TRBJ2-7, with TRBD1 identical over 8 bases. The V gene's germline CDR1 is SGHRS and CDR2 YFSETQ. The CDR3 is 15 residues long. J lost 4 bases, V lost 0 bases, and 6 bases had no gene match. The CDR3 nucleotides are TGCGCCAGCAGCTTGGTATCCGGGACAGGTTACGAGCAGTACTTC. Its translation: CASSLVSGTGYEQYF.

This clone occurred a few times. The chain is built from TRBV6-1 and TRBJ1-2, with D uncertain. V dropped 6 bases and J dropped 4 bases, with 9 bases sitting between them. CDR1 and CDR2 from the germline V gene are MNHNS and SASEGT. The CDR3 length is 12 residues. CDR3: CASRVQSYGYTF. For the CDR3, the DNA is TGTGCCAGCAGGGTACAGTCCTATGGCTACACCTTC.